A single T cell receptor (beta chain) is shown here with its context. Its antigen has not been determined. Per-base quality was not reported, and no clone a single base away is much larger than it. The protocol used for the library was the immunoSEQ multiplex PCR assay. The deep sequencing platform assayed around 95,000 TCR templates per sample. Genomic DNA extracted from sorted T cells was used for TCRbeta CDR3 sequencing. The study's processing was this. The R programming language was used for clonal analysis of the TCRbeta CDR3 data. Comparing unstimulated samples against CFSE-low samples taken after the reaction was how alloreactive CD4+ and CD8+ clones were defined. Regulatory or non-regulatory origin of alloreactive CD4+ clones was assigned by matching sequences to the sorted unstimulated Treg and non-Treg repertoires. TCRdb holds this immuneACCESS table with in-frame rearrangements only. Some clones are missing; in checked studies, unresolved V genes explain under half, and the rest has no known cause. That table is the source of V, J and clone size, and D and trimming were worked out from the DNA. A total of about 100,000 clones appear in this sample, around 90% of them only once. The ten largest clones represent more than 10% of the sample.

The CDR1 and CDR2 encoded by the germline V gene are MGHDK and SYGVNS. Inclusive of the bounding cysteine and phenylalanine, the CDR3 is 17 residues long. The only DNA kept is the CDR3, 51 bases in frame from the first base. The junction carries 13 bases between V and J, which are trimmed by 1 base and 0 bases respectively. Sorted unstimulated T cells and proliferating T cells recovered from mixed lymphocyte reactions underwent TCRbeta CDR3 sequencing. Fresh whole blood from fewer than 12 HLA-typed healthy donors was used to isolate PBMCs. To map where alloreactive clones came from, unstimulated CD4+ non-regulatory T cells were FACS-sorted. The data were taken from a study of siplizumab effects on memory and regulatory T cells (dated by TCRdb to between 2019 and 2020). Regarding the complete study: The study examined how the anti-CD2 antibody siplizumab affects alloreactive T-cell subsets in allogeneic mixed lymphocyte reactions built from human PBMCs.

Broader findings and caveats from the paper: Because sequences below about 10^-5 frequency were poorly captured, only a minor fraction of alloreactive clones could be mapped to unstimulated subsets. A naive or memory phenotype could not be assigned to roughly 80-97% of proliferating CD4+ or CD8+ clones. In reactions with siplizumab, an average of about 75% of mappable alloreactive CD4+ clones were Treg-derived, compared with approximately 29% in control reactions. The suppressive function of proliferating Tregs from siplizumab cultures was not functionally confirmed. Unstimulated naive T cells appeared to be more diverse than memory T cells, and naive cells seemed to make a substantial contribution to the alloresponse. The cumulative frequency of alloreactive sequences that could be traced back to unstimulated CD4+ memory T cells was significantly reduced by siplizumab.

Material: non-Treg CD4+ T cells sorted from blood. Interpreted using the paper, the cell subset or site label stands for: FACS-sorted unstimulated CD4+ non-regulatory T cells. The sequence joins TRBV25-1 to TRBJ1-3; tentative D gene TRBD1, with 5 bases matching. The clonotype comes from a human donor in good health. The encoded CDR3 is CASSEWSGAVSGNTIYF. The sequenced DNA is TGTGCCAGCAGTGAATGGAGTGGGGCAGTCTCTGGAAACACCATATATTTT.